The text below deals with one T cell receptor beta chain. Its cognate antigen is unknown. The data belong to a study of blood T cells in healthy people across ages. Whole-study context: Capture by template switching was about one barcoded beta molecule per two T cells.

Next came a second PCR, run for roughly 6 to 11 cycles, which used a sample-barcoded 5' primer along with a J-beta primer mix. TCRdb reprocessed the 5' RACE reads via MiXCR and lists one record per CDR3 protein. Of about 640,000 distinct CDR3 sequences listed, 58% were seen once; the top ten hold roughly 34%. The CDR3 has 13 residues. The V and J ends lost 4 bases and 15 bases, in that order; junction bases with no gene match: 13. Germline V gene data show CDR1 as SGHTS and CDR2 as YDEGEE. Findings and limits, study-wide: Long-lived donors had more naive CD4+ cells and higher diversity than aged donors. Because donor CMV status was unknown, expanded clonotype changes were possibly confounded.

The V call is TRBV5-8, the J call TRBJ2-1; 7 bases agree with TRBD1. The sequence derives from a man in his 60s in good health. The sequenced material came from blood. The CDR3 DNA is TGTGCCAGCAGCACTGACAGGGAAGGAAAGGGGTTCTTC. Translated, it gives CASSTDREGKGFF.